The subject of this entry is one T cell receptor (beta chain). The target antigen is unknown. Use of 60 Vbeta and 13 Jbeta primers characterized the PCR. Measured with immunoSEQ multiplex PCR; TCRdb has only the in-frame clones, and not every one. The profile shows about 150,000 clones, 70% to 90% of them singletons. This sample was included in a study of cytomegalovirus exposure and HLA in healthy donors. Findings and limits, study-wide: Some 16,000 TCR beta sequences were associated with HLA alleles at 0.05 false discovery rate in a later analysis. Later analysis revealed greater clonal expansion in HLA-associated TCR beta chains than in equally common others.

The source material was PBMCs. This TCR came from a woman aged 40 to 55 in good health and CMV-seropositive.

The CDR3 protein is CASSPNRGGTEAFF. CDR3 DNA sequence: TGTGCCAGCTCACCGAACAGAGGGGGCACTGAAGCTTTCTTT. This chain connects TRBV18 to TRBJ1-1; a weak D match, TRBD1 (6 bases). V lost 3 bases, J lost 4 bases, and 12 bases lay in between. Germline CDR1 reads KGHSH; CDR2 reads LQKENI. There are 14 residues in the CDR3. Drawing the rest from reference TRBV18 and TRBJ1-1, the complete variable domain is NAGVMQNPRHLVRRRGQEARLRCSPMKGHSHVYWYRQLPEEGLKFMVYLQKENIIDESGMPKERFSAEFPKEGPSILRIQQVVRGDSAAYFCASSPNRGGTEAFFGQGTRLTVV.